The 5 T cell receptor beta chains listed next were all sequenced from one sample in a study of blood T cell repertoires in COVID-19. Clones were sequenced by immunoSEQ multiplex PCR, and TCRdb holds only the in-frame ones, with some missing. Of about 90,000 clones in the sample, around 92% were seen once. The sample consisted of peripheral blood. All receptors derive from a middle-aged man with COVID-19, enrolled during active disease.

V and J are TRBV11-2 and TRBJ2-7; 7 bases align to TRBD2. CDR1 and CDR2 from the germline V gene are SGHAT and FQNNGV. V was pared by 5 bases and J by 4 bases, with 11 bases of the junction left unmatched. The CDR3 runs 15 residues. Here the CDR3 DNA reads TGTGCCAGCAGCAGAGGGCGGGGGTTAATGTACGAGCAGTACTTC. Translation: CASSRGRGLMYEQYF.

The chain's CDR3 is CAISENRGHGYTF. DNA of the CDR3: TGTGCCATCAGTGAAAACAGGGGGCACGGCTACACCTTC. This chain joins TRBV10-3 and TRBJ1-2, with TRBD1 matching 9 bases. CDR1 is ENHRY and CDR2 is SYGVKD in the germline V gene. This CDR3 is built from 13 residues. The trim removed 3 bases at V and 8 bases at J, leaving 4 bases unmatched.

In its sample, this clone was seen a few times. The chain carries TRBV30 and TRBJ1-5; possible D gene TRBD1, 5 bases. Trimming pared 3 bases from V and 6 bases from J, leaving 15 bases between. Germline values: CDR1 GTSNPN, CDR2 SVGIG (reference sequence). The CDR3 has 14 residues. CDR3 amino acids: CAWSPAGIGQPQHF. In DNA, the CDR3 is TGTGCCTGGAGCCCTGCAGGGATCGGTCAGCCCCAGCATTTT. Using reference TRBV30 and TRBJ1-5 for the parts outside the CDR3, the full variable domain is SQTIHQWPATLVQPVGSPLSLECTVEGTSNPNLYWYRQAAGRGLQLLFYSVGIGQISSEVPQNLSASRPQDRQFILSSKKLLLSDSGFYLCAWSPAGIGQPQHFGDGTRLSIL.

The V call is TRBV7-9, the J call TRBJ1-3; 7 bases map to TRBD1. Per the germline V gene, CDR1 is SEHNR and CDR2 is FQNEAQ (reference sequence). CDR3 length: 16 residues. With 2 bases clipped from V and 0 bases from J, the junction kept 4 bases outside the gene matches. CDR3 region: CASSLMWTGSGNTIYF. Written as DNA, the CDR3 is TGTGCCAGCAGCTTAATGTGGACAGGCTCTGGAAACACCATATATTTT.

The chain uses TRBV19 and TRBJ2-5, with 7 bases aligning to TRBD2. The germline V gene has CDR1 LNHDA and CDR2 SQIVND (reference sequence). V shed 1 base, J shed 5 bases, and the junction held 7 bases outside the gene matches. CDR3 length: 15 residues. For the CDR3, the DNA is TGTGCCAGTAGTATAGCGCGGGGAGGGACGGAGACCCAGTACTTC. It is translated as CASSIARGGTETQYF.